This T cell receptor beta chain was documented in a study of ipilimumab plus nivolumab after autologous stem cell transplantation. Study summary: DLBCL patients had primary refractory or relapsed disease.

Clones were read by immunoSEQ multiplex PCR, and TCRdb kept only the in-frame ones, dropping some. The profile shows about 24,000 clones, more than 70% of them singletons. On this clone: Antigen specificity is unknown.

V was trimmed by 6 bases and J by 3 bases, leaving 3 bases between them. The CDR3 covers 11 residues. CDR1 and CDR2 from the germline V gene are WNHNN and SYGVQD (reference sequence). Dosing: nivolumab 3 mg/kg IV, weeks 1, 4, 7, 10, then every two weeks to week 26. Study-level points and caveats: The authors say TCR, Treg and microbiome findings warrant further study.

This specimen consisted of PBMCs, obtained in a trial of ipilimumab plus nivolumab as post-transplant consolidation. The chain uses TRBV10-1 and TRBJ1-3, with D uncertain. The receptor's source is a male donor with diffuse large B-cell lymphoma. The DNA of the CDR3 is TGCGCCAGCAGCGGTGGAAACACCATATATTTT. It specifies CASSGGNTIYF.